This T cell receptor beta chain was obtained from a study of CD8+ T cells in alopecia areata. The CDR3 length is 15 residues. Trimming pared 3 bases from V and 3 bases from J, leaving 15 bases between. Germline V gives CDR1 SGDLS, CDR2 YYNGEE. Study results and limitations: With patients, TCR sharing proved less clear than in mice, a difference possibly related to HLA. Lesional scalp displayed greater clonality than normal scalp, most notably in alopecia totalis/universalis.

In each case, RNA was isolated and then reverse transcribed into cDNA as the sequencing template. Sequencing was performed with immunoSEQ multiplex PCR; in TCRdb, only in-frame clones are kept and a portion is missing. The sample yields roughly 150,000 clones, around two thirds seen once. Turning to this clone: The target antigen is unknown.

The clonotype comes from a human donor in good health. The sequenced material came from CD8+ T cells sorted from blood. V and J are TRBV9 and TRBJ2-5, with D possibly being TRBD2 (5 bases). Here the CDR3 DNA reads TGTGCCAGCAGCGAATACGGAGGCCCCAAAGAGACCCAGTACTTC. It translates to CASSEYGGPKETQYF.